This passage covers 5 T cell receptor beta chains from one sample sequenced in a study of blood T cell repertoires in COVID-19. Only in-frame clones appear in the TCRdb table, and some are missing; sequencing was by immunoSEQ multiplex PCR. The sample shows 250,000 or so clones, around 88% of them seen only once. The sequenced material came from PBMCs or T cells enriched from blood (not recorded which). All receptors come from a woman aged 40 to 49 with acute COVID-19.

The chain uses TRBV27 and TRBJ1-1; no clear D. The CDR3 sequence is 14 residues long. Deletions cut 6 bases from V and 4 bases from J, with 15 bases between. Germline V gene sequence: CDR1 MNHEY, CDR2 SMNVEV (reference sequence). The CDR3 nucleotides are TGTGCCAGCAGCCCCGTAGGACTCCGCACTGAAGCTTTCTTT. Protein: CASSPVGLRTEAFF.

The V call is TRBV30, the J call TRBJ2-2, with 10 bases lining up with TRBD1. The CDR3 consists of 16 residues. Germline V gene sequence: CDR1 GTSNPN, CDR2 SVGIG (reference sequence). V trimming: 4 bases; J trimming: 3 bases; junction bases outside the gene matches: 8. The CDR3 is CAWNMGQGRDTGELFF. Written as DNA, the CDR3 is TGTGCCTGGAACATGGGACAGGGGAGGGACACCGGGGAGCTGTTTTTT.

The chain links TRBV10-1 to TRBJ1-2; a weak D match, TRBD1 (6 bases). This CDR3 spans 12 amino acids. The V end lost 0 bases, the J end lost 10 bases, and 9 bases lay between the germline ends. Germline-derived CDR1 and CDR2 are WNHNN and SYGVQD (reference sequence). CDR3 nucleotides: TGCGCCAGCAGTGAGTCGGGACATGTCTACACCTTC. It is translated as CASSESGHVYTF.

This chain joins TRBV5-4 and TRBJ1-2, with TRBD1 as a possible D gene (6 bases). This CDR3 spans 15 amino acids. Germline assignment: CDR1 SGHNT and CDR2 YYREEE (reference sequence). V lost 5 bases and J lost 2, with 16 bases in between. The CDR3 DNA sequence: TGTGCCAGCAGGTTACAGGGCCCAGGGAACTATGGCTACACCTTC. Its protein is CASRLQGPGNYGYTF.

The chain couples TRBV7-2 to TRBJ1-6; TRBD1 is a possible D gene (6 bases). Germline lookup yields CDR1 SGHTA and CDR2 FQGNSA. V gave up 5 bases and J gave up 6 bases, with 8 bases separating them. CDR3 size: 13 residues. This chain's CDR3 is CASSTGSNSPLHF. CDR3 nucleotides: TGTGCCAGCAGCACAGGGAGTAATTCACCCCTCCACTTT.